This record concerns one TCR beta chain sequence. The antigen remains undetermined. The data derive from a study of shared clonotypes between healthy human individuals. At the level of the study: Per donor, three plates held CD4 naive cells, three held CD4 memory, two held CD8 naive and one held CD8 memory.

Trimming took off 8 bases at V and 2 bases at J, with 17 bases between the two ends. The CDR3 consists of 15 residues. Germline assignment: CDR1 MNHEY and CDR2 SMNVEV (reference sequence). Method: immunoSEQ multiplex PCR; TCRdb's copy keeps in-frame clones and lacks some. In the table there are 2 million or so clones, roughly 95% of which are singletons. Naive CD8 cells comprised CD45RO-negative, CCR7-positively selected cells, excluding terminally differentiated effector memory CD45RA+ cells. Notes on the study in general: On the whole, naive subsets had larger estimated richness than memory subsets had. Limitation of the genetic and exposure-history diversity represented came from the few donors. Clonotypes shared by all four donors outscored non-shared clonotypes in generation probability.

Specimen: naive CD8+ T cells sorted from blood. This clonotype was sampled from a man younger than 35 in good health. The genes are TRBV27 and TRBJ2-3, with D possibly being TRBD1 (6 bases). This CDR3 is CASGRRRDTTDTQYF. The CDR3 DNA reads TGTGCCAGCGGGAGACGTCGGGACACCACAGATACGCAGTATTTT.